This T cell receptor beta chain is drawn from a study of PD-1 blockade in classical Hodgkin lymphoma. Assay used: immunoSEQ multiplex PCR; TCRdb lists only in-frame clones, some missing. The sample contains approximately 84,000 clones, about 89% of which appear only once. Following autologous stem cell transplantation, relapse occurred in every patient, and exposure to brentuximab vedotin varied. V was clipped by 1 base and J by 9 bases, with 16 bases between them. The germline V gene encodes CDR1 MNHNS and CDR2 SASEGT. The CDR3 has 15 amino acids. This clonotype originated in a human donor with classical Hodgkin lymphoma. Material: peripheral blood mononuclear cells (PBMCs), obtained at baseline. This chain uses TRBV6-1 with TRBJ1-5; no clear D. The CDR3 loop is CASSEGRESLRPQHF. DNA for the CDR3: TGTGCCAGCAGTGAAGGGAGGGAGTCCCTACGGCCCCAGCATTTT.